The next 26 T cell receptor beta chains were all read from a single sample in a study of blood T cell repertoires in COVID-19. The table came from immunoSEQ multiplex PCR; TCRdb's copy has only in-frame clones and leaves some out. The repertoire has some 150,000 clones, approximately 91% of them found once; the top ten carry about 2.1%. What was sequenced was peripheral blood. Receptors originate from a human donor in a cohort sampled during active COVID-19.

The CDR3 DNA reads as TGTGCCAGCAGCTTCGGACAGAACGAGCAGTACTTC. Encoded protein: CASSFGQNEQYF. The chain couples TRBV7-9 to TRBJ2-7; perhaps TRBD1 as D (6 bases). The germline gives CDR1 SEHNR, CDR2 FQNEAQ (reference sequence). V shed 3 bases and J shed 5 bases, with 8 bases lying between them. The CDR3 contains 12 residues.

The rearrangement links TRBV6-2 or TRBV6-3 to TRBJ1-1; D might be TRBD1 (5 bases). Trimming pared 4 bases from V and 4 bases from J, leaving 13 bases between. The CDR3 length is 14 residues. Germline lookup yields CDR1 MNHEY and CDR2 SVGEGT. The CDR3 coding sequence is TGTGCCAGCAGTTGGAACCAGGGATTCACTGAAGCTTTCTTT. It codes for CASSWNQGFTEAFF.

The chain combines TRBV5-6 with TRBJ2-1; a possible D gene is TRBD2 (6 bases). The V gene's germline CDR1 is SGHDT and CDR2 YYEEEE. V shed 1 base and J shed 4 bases, with 21 bases lying between them. The CDR3 is 18 amino acids. The CDR3 region is CASSLIRPTGSSYNEQFF. The CDR3 DNA reads as TGTGCCAGCAGCTTGATTCGCCCAACCGGGAGTTCGTACAATGAGCAGTTCTTC.

The table lists this clone with a count of one. The V and J genes are TRBV7-2 and TRBJ1-3; D is possibly TRBD1 (6 bases). V gave up 5 bases and J gave up 4 bases, with 18 bases separating them. CDR1 is SGHTA, CDR2 FQGNSA, per germline. The CDR3 contains 16 residues. The CDR3 DNA reads as TGTGCCAGCAGCCCTGGGGGTTGGGGGGGCGGAAACACCATATATTTT. Its protein product is CASSPGGWGGGNTIYF.

The gene calls are TRBV3-1 (or the pseudogene TRBV3-2) and TRBJ2-7; maybe TRBD1 (5 bases). CDR3 size: 15 residues. Germline V gene lookup returns CDR1 LGHDT and CDR2 YNNKEL (reference sequence). V shed 3 bases and J shed 5 bases, with 17 bases lying between them. Here the CDR3 DNA reads TGTGCCAGCAGCCAGGGCAGGGCAGATAGCCACGAGCAGTACTTC. It translates to CASSQGRADSHEQYF.

This sequence joins TRBV10-3 and TRBJ2-1; TRBD2 matches 11 bases. Germline V gene lookup returns CDR1 ENHRY and CDR2 SYGVKD. The J segment lost 1 base and the V segment lost 4 bases, leaving 0 bases of the junction unmatched. The CDR3 extends over 15 amino acids. CDR3 nucleotides: TGTGCCATCAGTGCTAGCGGGGGGTCCTACAATGAGCAGTTCTTC. As protein: CAISASGGSYNEQFF.

The V and J genes are TRBV30 and TRBJ1-4; possible D gene TRBD1, 5 bases. With 0 bases removed from V and 4 bases from J, the gap between germline ends came to 18 bases. The germline gives CDR1 GTSNPN, CDR2 SVGIG (reference sequence). CDR3 length equals 17 residues. DNA of the CDR3: TGTGCCTGGAGTGTAAAGTACCGGGTCGGGGGTAATGAAAAACTGTTTTTT. Encoded protein: CAWSVKYRVGGNEKLFF.

Concerning this clone: Other nucleotide sequences in the sample specify the same CDR3. The chain uses TRBV7-2 and TRBJ2-7; D remains ambiguous. Germline lookup yields CDR1 SGHTA and CDR2 FQGNSA. The CDR3 loop spans 12 amino acids. V shed 3 bases and J shed 3 bases, with 6 bases lying between them. CDR3 sequence (DNA): TGTGCCAGCAGCTTTTCGGGCTACGAGCAGTACTTC. Translating it yields CASSFSGYEQYF. The full variable domain, completed using reference TRBV7-2 and TRBJ2-7, is GAGVSQSPSNKVTEKGKDVELRCDPISGHTALYWYRQSLGQGLEFLIYFQGNSAPDKSGLPSDRFSAERTGGSVSTLTIQRTQQEDSAVYLCASSFSGYEQYFGPGTRLTVT.

The DNA for the CDR3 is TGTGCCTGGAATACGGACAGGGGGCCCTACGAGCAGTACTTC. It yields the protein CAWNTDRGPYEQYF. The chain joins TRBV30 to TRBJ2-7; 11 bases are a match to TRBD1. The V segment lost 4 bases and the J segment 2 bases; nucleotides outside the gene matches: 4. CDR3 size: 14 residues. CDR1 is GTSNPN and CDR2 is SVGIG in the germline V gene (reference sequence).

V gene TRBV4-1 combines with J gene TRBJ1-6; D possibly corresponds to TRBD1 (6 bases). Germline values: CDR1 MGHRA, CDR2 YSYEKL. The CDR3 sequence is 16 residues long. V was shortened by 0 bases and J by 5 bases, with 11 bases between the two germline ends. The CDR3 sequence: CASSQEPGGNNSPLHF. For the CDR3, the DNA is TGCGCCAGCAGCCAAGAGCCGGGGGGCAATAATTCACCCCTCCACTTT.

This sequence joins TRBV7-2 and TRBJ2-3, with 9 bases aligning to TRBD2. Germline CDR1 and CDR2: SGHTA and FQGNSA. This CDR3 has 15 residues. V lost 3 bases to trimming and J lost 6 bases; unmatched junction nucleotides: 7. The CDR3 region is CASSLERGEVDTQYF. The CDR3 DNA reads TGTGCCAGCAGCTTGGAGCGGGGGGAGGTGGATACGCAGTATTTT.

This clone was seen once. The rearrangement links TRBV7-2 to TRBJ2-7; D is possibly TRBD2 (8 bases). V was cut by 1 base and J by 3 bases, with 22 bases left in between. CDR1 is SGHTA and CDR2 is FQGNSA in the germline V gene. This CDR3 spans 18 amino acids. CDR3 in amino acids: CASSLDRGNGLAIYEQYF. In DNA form, the CDR3 reads TGTGCCAGCAGCTTAGACAGGGGTAACGGACTAGCAATCTACGAGCAGTACTTC.

The chain is built from TRBV28 and TRBJ2-7, with 8 positions matching TRBD1. This CDR3 comprises 18 residues. V lost 0 bases to trimming and J lost 7 bases; unmatched junction nucleotides: 17. The germline V gene has CDR1 MDHEN and CDR2 SYDVKM. The CDR3 sequence is CASSLWFRQGAGMEEQYF. The CDR3 DNA sequence: TGTGCCAGCAGTTTATGGTTTCGGCAGGGGGCTGGTATGGAAGAGCAGTACTTC. Together with reference TRBV28 and TRBJ2-7, the CDR3 gives the full variable domain: DVKVTQSSRYLVKRTGEKVFLECVQDMDHENMFWYRQDPGLGLRLIYFSYDVKMKEKGDIPEGYSVSREKKERFSLILESASTNQTSMYLCASSLWFRQGAGMEEQYFGPGTRLTVT.

The chain carries TRBV18 and TRBJ2-1, with TRBD1 matching over 7 bases. This CDR3 is built from 13 residues. Per the germline V gene, CDR1 is KGHSH and CDR2 is LQKENI. V dropped 0 bases and J dropped 15; count of bases not matched to a gene: 8. CDR3 protein: CASSPPLRGHLFF. CDR3 DNA sequence: TGTGCCAGCTCACCACCTCTAAGGGGGCATCTGTTCTTC.

The chain is built from TRBV6-5 and TRBJ1-2; 11 positions match TRBD1. Germline V gives CDR1 MNHEY, CDR2 SVGAGI. The CDR3 sequence is 16 residues long. The V gene end was trimmed by 2 bases and the J gene end by 4 bases; junction bases not matched to a gene: 6. The DNA of the CDR3 is TGTGCCAGCAGTTACATTTCCGGGACAGGGGGCTATGGCTACACCTTC. This codes for CASSYISGTGGYGYTF.

This clone was picked up a small number of times. CDR3: CASSPRTSGGGNTEAFF. In nucleotides, the CDR3 is TGTGCCAGCTCACCAAGGACGTCGGGAGGCGGGAACACTGAAGCTTTCTTT. V and J are TRBV18 and TRBJ1-1; D unresolved. CDR3 length: 17 residues. The germline V gene encodes CDR1 KGHSH and CDR2 LQKENI. The V gene lost 2 bases and the J gene lost 1 base, with 17 bases spanning the gap.

The V gene is TRBV19, the J gene TRBJ1-2; possible D gene TRBD1, 6 bases. Trimming took 4 bases from V and 5 from J, leaving 8 bases between them. The CDR3 sequence is 12 residues long. Germline loops: CDR1 LNHDA, CDR2 SQIVND (reference sequence). The CDR3 protein is CASSNREYGYTF. CDR3 DNA sequence: TGTGCCAGTAGTAACAGGGAATATGGCTACACCTTC. Combining the CDR3 with reference TRBV19 and TRBJ1-2 gives the whole variable domain DGGITQSPKYLFRKEGQNVTLSCEQNLNHDAMYWYRQDPGQGLRLIYYSQIVNDFQKGDIAEGYSVSREKKESFPLTVTSAQKNPTAFYLCASSNREYGYTFGSGTRLTVV.

The V gene is TRBV7-2, the J gene TRBJ1-3; D is perhaps TRBD1 (5 bases). Germline CDR1 SGHTA, CDR2 FQGNSA. Trimming took 4 bases from V and 4 from J, leaving 17 bases between them. The CDR3 has 16 amino acids. The CDR3 coding sequence is TGTGCCAGCAGCTCCTTCTCAGCCCGGACAGGAAACACCATATATTTT. Amino acids: CASSSFSARTGNTIYF.

V and J are TRBV28 and TRBJ1-4; D possibly corresponds to TRBD1 (5 bases). From germline, CDR1 is MDHEN and CDR2 SYDVKM. This CDR3 is built from 12 residues. The V and J ends lost 6 bases and 13 bases respectively, with 15 bases between them. Here the CDR3 reads CASSLTDLGLFF. The CDR3 DNA is TGTGCCAGCAGCCTGACAGATCTTGGACTGTTTTTT.

The count of this clone is one. The chain carries TRBV5-5 and TRBJ2-7, with TRBD1 as a possible D gene (6 bases). This CDR3 is 15 amino acids long. Trimming took off 4 bases at V and 3 bases at J, with 17 bases between the two ends. Germline V CDR1 and CDR2: SGHKS, YYEKEE (reference sequence). CDR3 bases: TGTGCCAGCAGCCGTAGGGGGATGACGAACTACGAGCAGTACTTC. Translation gives CASSRRGMTNYEQYF.

The chain uses TRBV4-1 and TRBJ2-3; TRBD2 matches 8 bases. The CDR3 is 15 residues long. Germline values: CDR1 MGHRA, CDR2 YSYEKL. Trimming at V came to 3 bases and at J to 5 bases, leaving 7 bases not matched to a gene. The CDR3 loop reads CASSHFAGGRDTQYF. CDR3 DNA sequence: TGCGCCAGCAGCCACTTTGCGGGGGGACGAGATACGCAGTATTTT.

This chain's CDR3 is CASSLGSGTGVHEQYF. CDR3 coding DNA: TGTGCCAGCAGCTTAGGGTCCGGGACAGGGGTCCACGAGCAGTACTTC. V and J are TRBV11-2 and TRBJ2-7; 10 bases match TRBD1. After removal of 1 base from V and 5 bases from J, the junction contained 8 bases not matched to a gene. The CDR3 length is 16 residues. Germline V gene lookup returns CDR1 SGHAT and CDR2 FQNNGV.

V gene TRBV28 combines with J gene TRBJ2-2, with D possibly being TRBD2 (5 bases). The V end was cut by 5 bases, the J end by 6 bases, with 25 bases between. The CDR3 spans 18 residues. Germline CDR1 MDHEN, CDR2 SYDVKM. The CDR3 is CASSPPLVEGRGPGELFF. The CDR3 DNA reads as TGTGCCAGCAGTCCCCCCCTCGTAGAGGGCCGTGGTCCCGGGGAGCTGTTTTTT.

The chain uses TRBV27 and TRBJ1-2; TRBD1 is a possible D gene (6 bases). V lost 6 bases and J lost 8, with 22 bases in between. The CDR3 runs to 15 residues. Germline V gene lookup returns CDR1 MNHEY and CDR2 SMNVEV (reference sequence). The CDR3 bases are TGTGCCAGCAGCCCGGGGGGGCGACAGGCGCTCGGCTACACCTTC. This translates into CASSPGGRQALGYTF.

The chain recombines TRBV15 with TRBJ1-5; tentative D call: TRBD1 (6 bases). Looked up from germline, CDR1 is LNHNV and CDR2 is YYDKDF (reference sequence). The V end was cut by 6 bases, the J end by 4 bases, with 7 bases between. CDR3 length: 12 amino acids. Here the CDR3 DNA reads TGTGCCACCAGAGGGGGAAATCAGCCCCAGCATTTT. Its protein is CATRGGNQPQHF.

The CDR3 spells CASSFSRTSGRLNEQFF. CDR3 sequence (DNA): TGTGCCAGCAGCTTTTCTCGGACTAGCGGGAGGCTCAATGAGCAGTTCTTC. The chain employs TRBV11-2 and TRBJ2-1, with 14 nucleotides matching TRBD2. The trim removed 3 bases at V and 6 bases at J, leaving 7 bases unmatched. Germline CDR1 and CDR2: SGHAT and FQNNGV. The CDR3 has 17 residues. The full variable domain, with the rest looked up from reference TRBV11-2 and TRBJ2-1, is EAGVAQSPRYKIIEKRQSVAFWCNPISGHATLYWYQQILGQGPKLLIQFQNNGVVDDSQLPKDRFSAERLKGVDSTLKIQPAKLEDSAVYLCASSFSRTSGRLNEQFFGPGTRLTVL.